One and the same sample provided the 22 T cell receptor beta chains below, sequenced in a study of shared clonotypes between healthy human individuals. TCRdb's copy holds only in-frame clones and misses some; the assay was immunoSEQ multiplex PCR. The table has 2 million to 3 million clones, just over 90% seen once; the top ten hold roughly 0.14%. The material sequenced was naive CD4+ T cells sorted from blood. The subset is: CD45RA+ positively selected. The receptor set was obtained from a man aged 18-30 years in good health.

There are a few counts of this clone. This chain uses TRBV6-6 with TRBJ1-5, with TRBD1 matching over 7 bases. V shed 5 bases, J shed 3 bases, and the junction held 4 bases outside the gene matches. CDR3 size: 14 residues. Germline CDR1 and CDR2: MNHNY and SVGAGI (reference sequence). The CDR3 nucleotides are TGTGCCAGCAGTGCCGACAGGGACAATCAGCCCCAGCATTTT. As protein: CASSADRDNQPQHF.

The table lists this clone with a few counts. Other DNA sequences in the same sample also yield this CDR3. The V gene is TRBV18, the J gene TRBJ2-2; D gene ambiguous. Trimming shortened V by 2 bases and J by 1 base, and 2 bases separated the two germline ends. The germline CDR1 and CDR2 sequences are KGHSH and LQKENI. The CDR3 is 13 amino acids. The CDR3 protein is CASSPGNTGELFF. The CDR3 DNA sequence: TGTGCCAGCTCACCAGGGAACACCGGGGAGCTGTTTTTT. The complete variable domain, with remaining parts taken from reference TRBV18 and TRBJ2-2, reads NAGVMQNPRHLVRRRGQEARLRCSPMKGHSHVYWYRQLPEEGLKFMVYLQKENIIDESGMPKERFSAEFPKEGPSILRIQQVVRGDSAAYFCASSPGNTGELFFGEGSRLTVL.

The rearrangement links TRBV28 to TRBJ2-1; tentatively, D is TRBD2 (5 bases). The CDR3 is made up of 15 amino acids. The V gene's germline CDR1 is MDHEN and CDR2 SYDVKM. V was cut by 3 bases and J by 5 bases, with 14 bases left in between. CDR3 amino acids: CASSFRGFKNNEQFF. The CDR3 DNA sequence: TGTGCCAGCAGTTTCCGAGGGTTTAAGAACAATGAGCAGTTCTTC.

The chain uses TRBV5-4 and TRBJ2-7; 8 bases map to TRBD2. The CDR3 covers 15 residues. Germline CDR1 is SGHNT and CDR2 is YYREEE (reference sequence). V dropped 0 bases and J dropped 4; count of bases not matched to a gene: 6. CDR3 coding DNA: TGTGCCAGCAGCTTGGTCGGGGGGGCGTCTTACGAGCAGTACTTC. Protein sequence: CASSLVGGASYEQYF.

The chain carries TRBV4-3 and TRBJ2-2; possible D gene TRBD1, 5 bases. In germline, CDR1 is LGHNA, CDR2 YSLEER. The V gene lost 0 bases and the J gene lost 4 bases, with 12 bases spanning the gap. CDR3 length equals 16 residues. The CDR3 nucleotides read TGCGCCAGCAGCCAAGAGGGCAGTAGGGGCACCGGGGAGCTGTTTTTT. Translation gives CASSQEGSRGTGELFF.

The rearrangement links TRBV30 to TRBJ1-4; D perhaps matches TRBD1 (6 bases). CDR3 length: 15 residues. The V gene's germline CDR1 is GTSNPN and CDR2 SVGIG (reference sequence). Trimming cost V 2 bases and J 5 bases, with 15 bases left between them. In DNA form, the CDR3 reads TGTGCCTGGAGTTCCCGCGGGGGCATAAATGAAAAACTGTTTTTT. Translation: CAWSSRGGINEKLFF.

This chain uses TRBV6-6 with TRBJ2-1, with D maybe TRBD2 (7 bases). The CDR3 sequence is 16 residues long. Germline assignment: CDR1 MNHNY and CDR2 SVGAGI (reference sequence). Trimming removed 6 bases from V and 1 base from J, with 16 bases in between. The CDR3 nucleotides are TGTGCCAGCAGACTGGGGGGGGGCCTTTCCTACAATGAGCAGTTCTTC. Amino acids: CASRLGGGLSYNEQFF.

The V and J genes are TRBV19 and TRBJ1-6; 9 bases are shared with TRBD1. CDR1 LNHDA and CDR2 SQIVND come from the germline V gene (reference sequence). J gave up 8 bases and V 11 bases, and 13 bases lay outside the gene matches. CDR3 length: 15 amino acids. CDR3 nucleotides: TGTGCCTCCGGACAGGGGAATGCGGTATATTCACCCCTCCACTTT. Its protein product is CASGQGNAVYSPLHF.

The genes are TRBV7-2 and TRBJ2-3; the D gene could be TRBD1 or TRBD2 (7 bases each). The CDR3 has 16 amino acids. V was cut by 4 bases and J by 2 bases, with 16 bases left in between. CDR1 SGHTA and CDR2 FQGNSA come from the germline V gene. The CDR3 DNA is TGTGCCAGCAGCTCTCAGCGGGACAGCCCCACAGATACGCAGTATTTT. Translation gives CASSSQRDSPTDTQYF.

This clone has only a few counts. The genes are TRBV7-9 and TRBJ1-5, with D uncertain. Trimming pared 10 bases from V and 2 bases from J, leaving 9 bases between. Germline V gives CDR1 SEHNR, CDR2 FQNEAQ (reference sequence). The length of the CDR3 is 12 residues. The CDR3 DNA reads TGTGCCATCGAGGGTGGCAATCAGCCCCAGCATTTT. Amino acid sequence: CAIEGGNQPQHF.

The chain couples TRBV28 to TRBJ1-2; no clear D. The CDR3 is 13 residues long. The germline CDR1 and CDR2 sequences are MDHEN and SYDVKM. V was clipped by 3 bases and J by 4 bases, with 9 bases between them. The CDR3 sequence is CASSLTQSYGYTF. The CDR3 DNA sequence: TGTGCCAGCAGTTTGACCCAATCCTATGGCTACACCTTC.

The gene calls are TRBV30 and TRBJ2-7; D is perhaps TRBD2 (5 bases). Trimming pared 0 bases from V and 2 bases from J, leaving 14 bases between. The CDR3 has 15 amino acids. The germline gives CDR1 GTSNPN, CDR2 SVGIG (reference sequence). CDR3 loop: CAWSVRTGWAYEQYF. The CDR3 DNA follows: TGTGCCTGGAGTGTACGGACGGGATGGGCCTACGAGCAGTACTTC.

This clone turned up a few times. The same CDR3 is also encoded by other DNA sequences in this sample. V usage is TRBV6-5 and J usage is TRBJ1-5; tentatively, D is TRBD1 (5 bases). The germline CDR1 and CDR2 sequences are MNHEY and SVGAGI. Trimming left V 0 bases short and J 5 bases short, with 5 bases between. The CDR3 runs 13 residues. The CDR3 here is CASSYSGDQPQHF. CDR3 DNA: TGTGCCAGCAGTTACTCAGGGGATCAGCCCCAGCATTTT.

This chain joins TRBV30 and TRBJ1-3, with D unresolved. V gave up 2 bases and J gave up 0 bases, with 11 bases separating them. Per germline, CDR1 GTSNPN and CDR2 SVGIG (reference sequence). This CDR3 is built from 15 residues. The CDR3 DNA reads TGTGCCTGGAGTCAGAGGCTGCGCTCTGGAAACACCATATATTTT. It yields the protein CAWSQRLRSGNTIYF. The full variable domain, in which reference TRBV30 and TRBJ1-3 provide the parts outside the CDR3, is SQTIHQWPATLVQPVGSPLSLECTVEGTSNPNLYWYRQAAGRGLQLLFYSVGIGQISSEVPQNLSASRPQDRQFILSSKKLLLSDSGFYLCAWSQRLRSGNTIYFGEGSWLTVV.

Concerning this clone: Other nucleotide sequences in the sample specify the same CDR3. V gene TRBV10-3 combines with J gene TRBJ2-5; 9 bases align to TRBD1. V trimming: 7 bases; J trimming: 2 bases; junction bases outside the gene matches: 5. CDR1 ENHRY and CDR2 SYGVKD come from the germline V gene. This CDR3 is 14 amino acids long. The CDR3 spells CAITPGQGQETQYF. CDR3 DNA: TGTGCCATCACCCCCGGACAGGGGCAAGAGACCCAGTACTTC.

The V call is TRBV5-1, the J call TRBJ1-6; D may be TRBD1 (6 bases). The V and J ends lost 0 bases and 0 bases respectively, with 10 bases between them. The CDR3 is 17 residues long. CDR1 is SGHRS, CDR2 YFSETQ, per germline. The CDR3 reads CASSLGRTVSYNSPLHF. As DNA, the CDR3 is TGCGCCAGCAGCTTGGGAAGGACAGTCTCCTATAATTCACCCCTCCACTTT.

This chain connects TRBV29-1 to TRBJ2-1, with D perhaps TRBD2 (6 bases). Per germline, CDR1 SQVTM and CDR2 ANQGSEA. Trimming took off 6 bases at V and 6 bases at J, with 18 bases between the two ends. The CDR3 covers 14 residues. The DNA of the CDR3 is TGCAGCGTCGGGCGGAGGGCCGGGGGCAATGAGCAGTTCTTC. Encoded protein: CSVGRRAGGNEQFF.

The gene calls are TRBV6-5 and TRBJ1-6; D is perhaps TRBD1 (6 bases). The CDR3 totals 14 residues. Trimming cost V 6 bases and J 7 bases, with 13 bases left between them. The germline CDR1 and CDR2 sequences are MNHEY and SVGAGI. The CDR3 loop reads CASRTGGSNSPLHF. In nucleotides, the CDR3 is TGTGCCAGCAGAACGGGGGGCTCGAATTCACCCCTCCACTTT.

The chain couples TRBV28 to TRBJ1-1, with D tentatively TRBD1 (6 bases). CDR3 length: 14 amino acids. The germline gives CDR1 MDHEN, CDR2 SYDVKM. V dropped 4 bases and J dropped 8 bases, with 17 bases sitting between them. The CDR3 DNA is TGTGCCAGCAGTTCCCCGGGACAACTACTAGAAGCTTTCTTT. Its translation: CASSSPGQLLEAFF.

The CDR3 region has the DNA TGTGCCAGCAGCGGACAGGGGGCTCTTGAAAAACTGTTTTTT. Its protein product is CASSGQGALEKLFF. The chain recombines TRBV7-9 with TRBJ1-4; 11 nucleotides agree with TRBD1. V lost 5 bases to trimming and J lost 7 bases; unmatched junction nucleotides: 3. CDR3 size: 14 residues. Germline values: CDR1 SEHNR, CDR2 FQNEAQ (reference sequence).

This clone was picked up one time. The chain recombines TRBV6-1 with TRBJ2-4, with D possibly being TRBD2 (5 bases). Per germline, CDR1 MNHNS and CDR2 SASEGT. The V and J ends lost 3 bases and 6 bases respectively, with 15 bases between them. The CDR3 sequence is 15 residues long. The CDR3 loop is CASSDVGAGLNIQYF. CDR3 in DNA: TGTGCCAGCAGTGATGTGGGAGCCGGGCTAAACATTCAGTACTTC.

The chain couples TRBV30 to TRBJ1-1; D gene ambiguous. V was clipped by 2 bases and J by 8 bases, with 27 bases between them. The CDR3 runs 17 residues. Germline lookup yields CDR1 GTSNPN and CDR2 SVGIG (reference sequence). The CDR3 DNA sequence: TGTGCCTGGAGTCCGCCCCTTCCCGTCGAGTCCGGTGGAGAAGCTTTCTTT. Amino acids: CAWSPPLPVESGGEAFF.